Following are 17 T cell receptor beta chains from one sample sequenced in a study of blood T cell repertoires in COVID-19. Measured with immunoSEQ multiplex PCR; TCRdb has only the in-frame clones, and not every one. The top ten hold about a sixth of the sample, which has about 46,000 clones, over 70% seen once. The specimen was peripheral blood. These receptors all stem from a human donor in a cohort sampled during active COVID-19.

This chain joins TRBV5-1 and TRBJ2-7; 7 nucleotides agree with TRBD1. The V and J ends lost 0 bases and 1 base, in that order; junction bases with no gene match: 1. The length of the CDR3 is 14 residues. The germline CDR1 and CDR2 sequences are SGHRS and YFSETQ. The CDR3 DNA reads TGCGCCAGCAGCTTGGGACAGGGTTCCTACGAGCAGTACTTC. It specifies CASSLGQGSYEQYF. Full variable domain (missing parts from reference TRBV5-1 and TRBJ2-7): KAGVTQTPRYLIKTRGQQVTLSCSPISGHRSVSWYQQTPGQGLQFLFEYFSETQRNKGNFPGRFSGRQFSNSRSEMNVSTLELGDSALYLCASSLGQGSYEQYFGPGTRLTVT.

CDR3 protein: CASSGPQGRNSPLHF. The CDR3 nucleotides are TGTGCCAGCAGCGGACCACAGGGGAGAAATTCACCCCTCCACTTT. J is TRBJ1-6 and V is TRBV7-2; the match to TRBD1 covers 7 bases. The V gene end was trimmed by 5 bases and the J gene end by 7 bases; junction bases not matched to a gene: 8. The germline gives CDR1 SGHTA, CDR2 FQGNSA. The CDR3 is made up of 15 amino acids.

The chain carries TRBV15 and TRBJ2-1, with 8 bases matching TRBD2. Trimming took 1 base from V and 9 from J; bases not matched to a gene: 8. Germline V gene lookup returns CDR1 LNHNV and CDR2 YYDKDF (reference sequence). The CDR3 loop spans 15 amino acids. In DNA form, the CDR3 reads TGTGCCACCAGCAGAGGGGAGCGGGAGATGGGTGAGCAGTTCTTC. Translated: CATSRGEREMGEQFF.

This clone has more than one count but fewer than ten. This sequence joins TRBV2 and TRBJ1-5, with a tentative D call TRBD1 (6 bases). The CDR3 length is 14 residues. Germline CDR1 reads SNHLY; CDR2 reads FYNNEI. V lost 6 bases, J lost 9 bases, and 18 bases lay in between. The CDR3 DNA sequence: TGTGCCAGCAGGACCGACAGGACGACCGGGCCCCAGCATTTT. This codes for CASRTDRTTGPQHF.

The chain combines TRBV5-4 with TRBJ2-2, with 10 bases matching TRBD2. Trimming took 3 bases from V and 8 from J; bases not matched to a gene: 10. The CDR3 runs to 16 residues. Germline values: CDR1 SGHNT, CDR2 YYREEE (reference sequence). The CDR3 region is CASSYDPSGSGGELFF. In nucleotides, the CDR3 is TGTGCCAGCAGCTATGACCCTAGCGGGAGTGGGGGGGAGCTGTTTTTT.

DNA of the CDR3: TGTGCCAGCAGCGTAACAACCGGGACAACGATTACGGAGCAGTACTTC. Translation: CASSVTTGTTITEQYF. The chain couples TRBV9 to TRBJ2-7; a possible D gene is TRBD1 (6 bases). The CDR3 contains 16 residues. Germline-derived CDR1 and CDR2 are SGDLS and YYNGEE. Trimming pared 1 base from V and 7 bases from J, leaving 21 bases between.

The genes are TRBV2 and TRBJ2-3, with D possibly TRBD2 on 7 matching bases. Trimming shortened V by 5 bases and J by 2 bases, and 14 bases separated the two germline ends. Germline CDR1 and CDR2: SNHLY and FYNNEI. The CDR3 contains 15 residues. The DNA for the CDR3 is TGTGCCAGCAGTCCTGATGGGGGGGCCACAGATACGCAGTATTTT. It specifies CASSPDGGATDTQYF.

CDR3 DNA: TGTGCCAGCAGCCATCCGACACCGAACTATGGCTACACCTTC. This encodes CASSHPTPNYGYTF. The chain couples TRBV5-4 to TRBJ1-2; D not certain. CDR1 and CDR2 from the germline V gene are SGHNT and YYREEE (reference sequence). Between the trimmed V and J ends, which lost 4 bases and 2 bases, there was a span of 12 bases. This CDR3 is built from 14 residues.

The genes are TRBV7-9 and TRBJ1-5, with D possibly being TRBD1 (5 bases). Germline CDR1 SEHNR, CDR2 FQNEAQ (reference sequence). The CDR3 loop spans 15 amino acids. V was shortened by 0 bases and J by 2 bases, with 8 bases between the two germline ends. CDR3 coding DNA: TGTGCCAGCAGCTTAGCTGGGGCAGGCAATCAGCCCCAGCATTTT. Translated, it gives CASSLAGAGNQPQHF.

V and J are TRBV7-9 and TRBJ2-1, with D maybe TRBD2 (5 bases). The V gene lost 5 bases and the J gene lost 0 bases, with 14 bases spanning the gap. CDR3 length: 16 residues. CDR1 is SEHNR, CDR2 FQNEAQ, per germline (reference sequence). CDR3 DNA: TGTGCCAGCAGCCCGCGGGTGCCGAGCTCCTACAATGAGCAGTTCTTC. Residues: CASSPRVPSSYNEQFF.

V and J are TRBV24-1 and TRBJ1-5; 7 bases map to TRBD1. Trimming at V came to 9 bases and at J to 6 bases, leaving 7 bases not matched to a gene. The germline CDR1 and CDR2 sequences are KGHDR and SFDVKD. This CDR3 is 13 amino acids long. CDR3 residues: CATSDRVAQPQHF. The CDR3 DNA sequence: TGTGCCACCTCCGACAGGGTTGCTCAGCCCCAGCATTTT.

The gene calls are TRBV6-2 or TRBV6-3 and TRBJ1-2; no definite D call. Germline V CDR1 and CDR2: MNHEY, SVGEGT. This CDR3 has 13 residues. V lost 2 bases and J lost 4, with 8 bases in between. The CDR3 sequence: CASSYEGGYGYTF. CDR3 nucleotides: TGTGCCAGCAGTTACGAGGGAGGCTATGGCTACACCTTC.

The chain has TRBV11-2 and TRBJ1-6, with TRBD1 as a possible D gene (5 bases). This CDR3 spans 17 amino acids. V lost 5 bases and J lost 3, with 17 bases in between. Germline values: CDR1 SGHAT, CDR2 FQNNGV. The CDR3 nucleotides read TGTGCCAGCAGCCATATCAGCAGGGTCCGCTATAATTCACCCCTCCACTTT. Protein sequence: CASSHISRVRYNSPLHF. Looking up the rest from reference TRBV11-2 and TRBJ1-6 gives the full variable domain: EAGVAQSPRYKIIEKRQSVAFWCNPISGHATLYWYQQILGQGPKLLIQFQNNGVVDDSQLPKDRFSAERLKGVDSTLKIQPAKLEDSAVYLCASSHISRVRYNSPLHFGNGTRLTVT.

J is TRBJ2-1 and V is TRBV7-3; 10 bases map to TRBD2. The germline V gene has CDR1 SGHTA and CDR2 FQGTGA. The CDR3 length is 15 residues. V lost 5 bases, J lost 2 bases, and 3 bases stayed unmatched. The CDR3 reads CASSHSGRAYNEQFF. CDR3 coding DNA: TGTGCCAGCAGCCACAGCGGGAGGGCCTACAATGAGCAGTTCTTC.

This chain links TRBV5-1 with TRBJ1-2; 9 nucleotides line up with TRBD1. With 0 bases clipped from V and 7 bases from J, the junction kept 10 bases outside the gene matches. Germline V gene data show CDR1 as SGHRS and CDR2 as YFSETQ. CDR3 size: 16 residues. DNA of the CDR3: TGCGCCAGCAGCTTGGCCGTACCGGGACAGGGTGGTGGCTACACCTTC. It codes for CASSLAVPGQGGGYTF.

This chain links TRBV9 with TRBJ1-3, with D perhaps TRBD1 (5 bases). V lost 4 bases to trimming and J lost 4 bases, with 18 bases between them. Germline V gene data show CDR1 as SGDLS and CDR2 as YYNGEE. The CDR3 sequence is 16 residues long. The CDR3 DNA follows: TGTGCCAGCAGCCCCAGGACGGGGGGGACGGGAAACACCATATATTTT. Its translation: CASSPRTGGTGNTIYF.

The chain recombines TRBV19 with TRBJ2-3, with D perhaps TRBD1 (5 bases). The CDR3 extends over 13 amino acids. Germline CDR1 reads LNHDA; CDR2 reads SQIVND (reference sequence). V was trimmed by 4 bases and J by 2 bases, leaving 7 bases between them. CDR3 region: CASSKGLTDTQYF. CDR3 nucleotides: TGTGCCAGTAGTAAGGGGCTCACAGATACGCAGTATTTT. The full variable domain, in which reference TRBV19 and TRBJ2-3 provide the parts outside the CDR3, is DGGITQSPKYLFRKEGQNVTLSCEQNLNHDAMYWYRQDPGQGLRLIYYSQIVNDFQKGDIAEGYSVSREKKESFPLTVTSAQKNPTAFYLCASSKGLTDTQYFGPGTRLTVL.